This T cell receptor beta chain was obtained from a study of cytomegalovirus exposure and HLA in healthy donors. V was trimmed by 1 base and J by 1 base, leaving 11 bases between them. The germline V gene has CDR1 SGDLS and CDR2 YYNGEE. This CDR3 contains 15 residues. 60 Vbeta and 13 Jbeta primers were used in PCR. This table comes from immunoSEQ multiplex PCR, and its TCRdb copy is limited to in-frame clones, with some not included. The sample gives under 300,000 clones, 84% of which show up once; 1.5% to 2.5% is in the top ten. Sequenced sample: PBMCs. The rearrangement joins TRBV9 to TRBJ1-1; D perhaps matches TRBD1 (5 bases). This sequence originates from a woman aged 35 to 49 in good health and CMV-seropositive. CDR3 DNA: TGTGCCAGCAGCGTAAGTCCCGACAGGAACACTGAAGCTTTCTTT. Its protein is CASSVSPDRNTEAFF.